This T cell receptor (beta chain) is from a study of PD-L1 blockade in urothelial cancer. CDR3 size: 13 residues. Trimming shortened V by 7 bases and J by 4 bases, and 13 bases separated the two germline ends. Germline CDR1 is MDHEN and CDR2 is SYDVKM. Time point denoted: peripheral blood 6 weeks after treatment start. TCRdb's copy holds only in-frame clones and misses some; the assay was immunoSEQ multiplex PCR. The sample lists around 110,000 clones; roughly 91% were seen once. The clonotype comes from a man aged 55 to 70 with urothelial cancer. V gene TRBV28 combines with J gene TRBJ2-5; no firm D call. The sample consisted of PBMCs, taken around atezolizumab (anti-PD-L1) treatment. The CDR3 coding sequence is TGTGCCAGCATGTCCCCGGGTGGAGAGACCCAGTACTTC. Amino acid sequence: CASMSPGGETQYF.